A single sample gave rise to the 4 T cell receptor beta chains below, sequenced in a study of CD4+ T cells in melanoma. Some clones are missing from TCRdb's copy, which holds only in-frame ones; the method was immunoSEQ multiplex PCR. The table shows some 150,000 clones, with 80% to 95% occurring only once. These receptors came from a human donor with melanoma.

This clone was recorded only once. The CDR3 spells CASSSQRNSPLHF. CDR3 nucleotides: TGTGCCAGCAGCTCCCAGAGAAATTCACCCCTCCACTTT. The chain is built from TRBV13 and TRBJ1-6; D remains ambiguous. The CDR3 has 13 amino acids. CDR1 is PRHDT, CDR2 FYEKMQ, per germline (reference sequence). With 4 bases removed from V and 7 bases from J, the gap between germline ends came to 8 bases.

In DNA form, the CDR3 reads TGTGCCAGCAGTTATAGAAAGACAGTCTTTGATGGCTACACCTTC. This gives the protein CASSYRKTVFDGYTF. The chain combines TRBV6-6 with TRBJ1-2; D might be TRBD1 (5 bases). The CDR3 has 15 amino acids. The germline CDR1 and CDR2 sequences are MNHNY and SVGAGI (reference sequence). V lost 3 bases and J 6 bases, leaving 17 bases between the germline ends.

Remarks on this clone: At one end, the junction sequence differs from germline, possibly due to a read error. This chain joins TRBV15 and TRBJ2-2; D remains unclear. This CDR3 contains 12 residues. Germline V gene data show CDR1 as LNHNV and CDR2 as YYDKDF (reference sequence). CDR3 loop: CATSTGIRELFF. The DNA of the CDR3 is TGTGCCACTAGCACTGGGATTCGGGAGCTGTTTTTT.

This chain uses TRBV5-1 with TRBJ2-3, with D possibly called TRBD1 or TRBD2 (6 bases each). Germline CDR1 is SGHRS and CDR2 is YFSETQ. The CDR3 is made up of 14 amino acids. Trimming stripped 2 bases from V and 1 base from J, with 8 bases between. CDR3 loop: CASSLGGRTDTQYF. In DNA, the CDR3 is TGCGCCAGCAGCTTAGGGGGGCGCACAGATACGCAGTATTTT.